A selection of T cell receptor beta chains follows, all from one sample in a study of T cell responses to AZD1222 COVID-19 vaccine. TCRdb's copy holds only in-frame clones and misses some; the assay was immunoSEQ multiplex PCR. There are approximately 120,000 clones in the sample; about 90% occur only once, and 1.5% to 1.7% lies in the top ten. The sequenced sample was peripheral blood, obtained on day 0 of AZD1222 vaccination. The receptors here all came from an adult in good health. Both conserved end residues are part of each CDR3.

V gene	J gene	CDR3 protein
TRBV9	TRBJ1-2	CASSGDRALLNYGYTF
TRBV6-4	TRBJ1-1	CASSDSEGGGTEAFF
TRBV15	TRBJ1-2	CATSRGWAGQGARLGYGYTF
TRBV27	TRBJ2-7	CASSLAGSPYEQYF
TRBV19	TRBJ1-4	CASSAGIATNEKLFF
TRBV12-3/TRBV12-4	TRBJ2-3	CASTRSASDTQYF
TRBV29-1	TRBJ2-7	CSVGNPTQTYEQYF
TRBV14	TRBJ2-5	CASSQGWTSGRIGSQETQYF
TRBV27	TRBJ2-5	CASSFRAYQETQYF
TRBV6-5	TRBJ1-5	CASRRAPEPIPQHF
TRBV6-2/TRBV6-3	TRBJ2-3	CASSYRPLGAVGLPDTQYF
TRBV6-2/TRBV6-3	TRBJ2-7	CASSPPPSGMSYEQYF
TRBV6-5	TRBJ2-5	CASRTGGEKETQYF
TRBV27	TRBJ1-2	CASSSPSKQGARSNYGYTF